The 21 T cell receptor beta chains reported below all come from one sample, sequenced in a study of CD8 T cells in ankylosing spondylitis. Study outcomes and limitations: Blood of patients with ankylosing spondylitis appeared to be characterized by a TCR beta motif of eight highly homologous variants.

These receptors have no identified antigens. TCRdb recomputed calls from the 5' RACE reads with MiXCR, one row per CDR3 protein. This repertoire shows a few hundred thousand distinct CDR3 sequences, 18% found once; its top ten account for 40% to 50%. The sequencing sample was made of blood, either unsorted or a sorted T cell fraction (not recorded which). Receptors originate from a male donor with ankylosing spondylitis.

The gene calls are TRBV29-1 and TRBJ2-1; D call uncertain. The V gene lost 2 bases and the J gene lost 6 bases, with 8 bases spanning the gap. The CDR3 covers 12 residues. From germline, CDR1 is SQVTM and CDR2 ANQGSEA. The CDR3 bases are TGCAGCGTTGAATTTGAGCTCAATGAGCAGTTCTTC. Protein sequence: CSVEFELNEQFF.

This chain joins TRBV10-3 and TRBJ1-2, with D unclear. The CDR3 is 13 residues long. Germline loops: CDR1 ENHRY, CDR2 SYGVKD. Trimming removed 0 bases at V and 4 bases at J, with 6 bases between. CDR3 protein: CAISESASYGYTF. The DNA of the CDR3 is TGTGCCATCAGTGAGTCGGCTAGCTATGGCTACACCTTC.

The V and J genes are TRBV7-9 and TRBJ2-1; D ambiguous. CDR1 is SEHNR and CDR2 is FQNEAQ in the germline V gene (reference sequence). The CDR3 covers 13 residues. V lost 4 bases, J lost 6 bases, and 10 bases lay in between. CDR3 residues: CASSYALSNEQFF. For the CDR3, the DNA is TGTGCCAGCAGCTACGCCCTTTCCAATGAGCAGTTCTTC.

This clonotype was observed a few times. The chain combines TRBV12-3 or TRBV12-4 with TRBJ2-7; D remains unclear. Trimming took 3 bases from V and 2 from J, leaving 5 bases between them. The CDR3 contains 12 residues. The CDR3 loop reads CASSFTAYEQYF. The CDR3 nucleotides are TGTGCCAGCAGTTTCACAGCCTACGAGCAGTACTTC.

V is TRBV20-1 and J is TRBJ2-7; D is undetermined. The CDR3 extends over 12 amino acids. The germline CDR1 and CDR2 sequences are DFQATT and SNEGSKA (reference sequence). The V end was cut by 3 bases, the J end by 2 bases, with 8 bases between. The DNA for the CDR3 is TGCAGTGCTAGGAAGGGAACCTACGAGCAGTACTTC. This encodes CSARKGTYEQYF.

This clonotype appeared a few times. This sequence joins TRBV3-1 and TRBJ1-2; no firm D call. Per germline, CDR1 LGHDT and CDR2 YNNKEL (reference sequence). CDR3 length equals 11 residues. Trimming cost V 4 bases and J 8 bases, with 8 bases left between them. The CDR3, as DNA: TGTGCCAGCAGCCGTAACGGGGGCTACACCTTC. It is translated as CASSRNGGYTF.

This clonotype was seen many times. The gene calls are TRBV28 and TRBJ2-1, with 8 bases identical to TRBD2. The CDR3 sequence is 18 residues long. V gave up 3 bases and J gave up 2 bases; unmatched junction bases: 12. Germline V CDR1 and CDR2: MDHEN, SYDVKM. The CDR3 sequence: CASSFGKSGRTPYNEQFF. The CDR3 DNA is TGTGCCAGCAGTTTCGGGAAAAGCGGGAGAACGCCCTACAATGAGCAGTTCTTC.

The CDR3 sequence: CASSQGVERDTQYF. The CDR3 DNA reads TGTGCCAGCAGCCAGGGCGTGGAGCGTGATACGCAGTATTTT. The chain employs TRBV4-2 and TRBJ2-3; no clear D gene. Germline CDR1 is LGHNA and CDR2 is YNFKEQ. Trimming left V 3 bases short and J 6 bases short, with 13 bases between. The CDR3 spans 14 residues.

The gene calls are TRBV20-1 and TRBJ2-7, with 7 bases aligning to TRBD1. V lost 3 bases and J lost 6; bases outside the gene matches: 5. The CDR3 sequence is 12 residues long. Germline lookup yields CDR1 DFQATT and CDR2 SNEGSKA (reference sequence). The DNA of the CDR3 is TGCAGTGCTAGCCGGGACAGCCTCGAGCAGTACTTC. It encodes CSASRDSLEQYF.

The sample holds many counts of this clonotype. CDR3 residues: CASSLESYEQYF. In nucleotides, the CDR3 is TGTGCCAGCAGCTTAGAATCGTACGAGCAGTACTTC. The chain links TRBV7-8 to TRBJ2-7; no firm D call. With 1 base removed from V and 4 bases from J, the gap between germline ends came to 5 bases. Germline V gives CDR1 SGHVS, CDR2 FQNEAQ. This CDR3 region has 12 residues.

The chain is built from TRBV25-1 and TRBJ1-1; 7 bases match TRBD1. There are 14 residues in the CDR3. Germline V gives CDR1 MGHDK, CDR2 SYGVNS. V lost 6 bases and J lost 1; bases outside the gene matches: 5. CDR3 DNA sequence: TGTGCCAGCAGGCCAGGGGGTTGGAACACTGAAGCTTTCTTT. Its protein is CASRPGGWNTEAFF.

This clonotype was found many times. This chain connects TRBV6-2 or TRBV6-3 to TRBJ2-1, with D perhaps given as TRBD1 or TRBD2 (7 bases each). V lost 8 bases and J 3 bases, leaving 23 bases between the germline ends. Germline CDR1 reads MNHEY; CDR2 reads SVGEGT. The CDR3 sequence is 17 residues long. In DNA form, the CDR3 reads TGTGCCAGCTGGGACAGTCCGCTCACGGGGGGCTACAATGAGCAGTTCTTC. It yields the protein CASWDSPLTGGYNEQFF.

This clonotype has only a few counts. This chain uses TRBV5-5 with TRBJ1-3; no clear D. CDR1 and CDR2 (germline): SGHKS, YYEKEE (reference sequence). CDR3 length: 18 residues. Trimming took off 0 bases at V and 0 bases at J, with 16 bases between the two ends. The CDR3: CASSLAGNRQLSGNTIYF. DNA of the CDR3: TGTGCCAGCAGCTTGGCGGGGAACCGTCAACTCTCTGGAAACACCATATATTTT.

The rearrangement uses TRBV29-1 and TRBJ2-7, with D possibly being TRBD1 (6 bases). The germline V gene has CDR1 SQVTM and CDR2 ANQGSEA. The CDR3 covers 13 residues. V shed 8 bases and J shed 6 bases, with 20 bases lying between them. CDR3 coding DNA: TGCAGCTCCGGTTCGAGGGCAGGGGCCGAGCAGTACTTC. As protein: CSSGSRAGAEQYF.

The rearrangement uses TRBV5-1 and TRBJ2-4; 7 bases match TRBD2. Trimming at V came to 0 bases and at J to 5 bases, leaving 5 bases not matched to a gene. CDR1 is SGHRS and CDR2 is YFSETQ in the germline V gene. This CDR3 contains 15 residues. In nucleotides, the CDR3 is TGCGCCAGCAGCTTGGCCGGTGGGGGGGAAAACATTCAGTACTTC. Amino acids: CASSLAGGGENIQYF. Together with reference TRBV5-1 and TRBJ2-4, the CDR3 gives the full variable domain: KAGVTQTPRYLIKTRGQQVTLSCSPISGHRSVSWYQQTPGQGLQFLFEYFSETQRNKGNFPGRFSGRQFSNSRSEMNVSTLELGDSALYLCASSLAGGGENIQYFGAGTRLSVL.

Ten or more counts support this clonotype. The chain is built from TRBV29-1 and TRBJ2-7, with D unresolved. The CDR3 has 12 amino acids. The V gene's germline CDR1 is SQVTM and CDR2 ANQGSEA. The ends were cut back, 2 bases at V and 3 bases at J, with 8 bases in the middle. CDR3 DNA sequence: TGCAGCGTTGAATCGGATGTCTACGAGCAGTACTTC. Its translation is CSVESDVYEQYF.

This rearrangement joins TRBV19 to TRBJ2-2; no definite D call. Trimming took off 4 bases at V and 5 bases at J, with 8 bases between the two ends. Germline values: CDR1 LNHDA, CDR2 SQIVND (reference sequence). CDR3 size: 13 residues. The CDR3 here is CASSRQRTGELFF. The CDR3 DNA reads TGTGCCAGTAGTAGGCAGAGAACCGGGGAGCTGTTTTTT.

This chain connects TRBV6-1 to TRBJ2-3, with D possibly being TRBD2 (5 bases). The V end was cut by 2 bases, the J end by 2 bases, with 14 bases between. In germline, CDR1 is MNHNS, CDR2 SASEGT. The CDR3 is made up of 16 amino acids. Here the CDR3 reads CASSEHRETFTDTQYF. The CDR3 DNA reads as TGTGCCAGCAGTGAACATCGGGAAACCTTCACAGATACGCAGTATTTT.

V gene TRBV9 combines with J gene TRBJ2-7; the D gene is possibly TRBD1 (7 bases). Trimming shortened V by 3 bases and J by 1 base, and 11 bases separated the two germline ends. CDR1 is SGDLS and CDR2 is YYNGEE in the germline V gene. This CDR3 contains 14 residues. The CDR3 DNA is TGTGCCAGCAGCGGCGGGGACAGTTCCTACGAGCAGTACTTC. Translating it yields CASSGGDSSYEQYF.

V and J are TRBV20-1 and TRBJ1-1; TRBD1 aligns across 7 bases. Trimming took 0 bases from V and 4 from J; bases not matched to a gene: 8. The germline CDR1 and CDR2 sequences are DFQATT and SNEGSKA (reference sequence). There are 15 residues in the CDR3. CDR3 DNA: TGCAGTGCTAGAGAGAAGACAGGGTGGTTCACTGAAGCTTTCTTT. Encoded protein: CSAREKTGWFTEAFF.

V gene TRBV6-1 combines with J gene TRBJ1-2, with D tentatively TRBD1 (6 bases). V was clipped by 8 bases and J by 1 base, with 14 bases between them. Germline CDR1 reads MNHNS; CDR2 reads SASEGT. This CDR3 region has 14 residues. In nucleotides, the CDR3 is TGTGCCAGCTCTTCAGGGGCCTATAACTATGGCTACACCTTC. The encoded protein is CASSSGAYNYGYTF.